This T cell receptor (beta chain) was identified in a study of beta chain features in type 1 diabetes. Via CD45RO/CCR7/CD25/CD127/CD95/CD27, cells of the CD4+ naive, central memory, regulatory and stem cell-like memory subsets were sorted. Study-level results: Moderate but significant shortening of TCRB CDR3s was recorded in all four CD4+ subsets from Type 1 diabetes patients. High TCR expression in some cells could lead to their over-representation in cDNA sequencing. Within the patient group, naive, central memory and Treg TCRB repertoires appeared more similar to each other than within healthy donors. Reduced insertions and increased deletions marked VDJ junctions in type 1 diabetes patients.

Isolated RNA was reverse transcribed in full, so expressed TCRB transcripts were sequenced. Assay: immunoSEQ multiplex PCR; the TCRdb copy retains only in-frame clones and omits some. The sample includes 300,000 or so clones, about a tenth of them seen just once. This clone was picked up a small number of times. Its target is unknown. The CDR3 is 15 amino acids. Looked up from germline, CDR1 is MNHNS and CDR2 is SASEGT. V was shortened by 0 bases and J by 3 bases, with 10 bases between the two germline ends. Sequencing used central memory CD4+ T cells from blood. This clonotype was obtained from a young man with type 1 diabetes. The chain carries TRBV6-1 and TRBJ2-3; perhaps TRBD1 as D (5 bases). The CDR3 reads CASSEAQRGTDTQYF. CDR3 DNA sequence: TGTGCCAGCAGTGAAGCGCAAAGGGGTACAGATACGCAGTATTTT.